These 8 T cell receptor beta chains came from one sample sequenced in a study of T cells in women clearing cervical HPV infection. The method was immunoSEQ multiplex PCR; TCRdb's version includes in-frame clones alone and lacks a portion of them. The sample holds about 32,000 clones. Material for sequencing was blood buffy coat. Receptors originate from a woman between 18 and 75 years old with a cervical HPV16 infection that either progressed to CIN3+ or cleared (not recorded which).

A note on this clone: Read sequence stops 3 residues before the CDR3 end, and the germline J gene provides the missing end. V and J are TRBV19 and TRBJ2-3, with D uncertain. This CDR3 comprises 14 residues. V shed 3 bases and J shed 5 bases, with 12 bases lying between them. CDR1 and CDR2 from the germline V gene are LNHDA and SQIVND (reference sequence). The CDR3 sequence: CASSIWWQRDTQYF. The covered CDR3 bases are TGTGCCAGTAGTATTTGGTGGCAGCGAGATACG.

Comment on this clone: From the germline J gene comes the end of the CDR3, since the read stops 3 residues before it. The rearrangement joins TRBV28 to TRBJ2-2; no firm D call. The CDR3 covers 13 residues. The germline CDR1 and CDR2 sequences are MDHEN and SYDVKM. V was cut by 7 bases and J by 0 bases, with 6 bases left in between. The CDR3 bases that were read are TGTGCCAGCAATACAGCGAACACCGGGGAG. It codes for CASNTANTGE. The full CDR3 protein is CASNTANTGELFF.

A note on this clone: The read stops 3 residues short of the end of the CDR3; the missing end is completed from the germline J gene. The rearrangement uses TRBV2 and TRBJ2-5, with D perhaps matching TRBD1 (5 bases). The CDR3 extends over 16 amino acids. The V and J ends lost 5 bases and 0 bases respectively, with 16 bases between them. The germline V gene encodes CDR1 SNHLY and CDR2 FYNNEI. The CDR3 region is CASSSSPAGHQETQYF. CDR3 DNA, as far as it was read: TGTGCCAGCAGTTCATCCCCCGCAGGGCACCAAGAGACC. The whole variable domain, remainder taken from reference TRBV2 and TRBJ2-5, is EPEVTQTPSHQVTQMGQEVILRCVPISNHLYFYWYRQILGQKVEFLVSFYNNEISEKSEIFDDQFSVERPDGSNFTLKIRSTKLEDSAMYFCASSSSPAGHQETQYFGPGTRLLVL.

Comment on this clone: The read finishes 3 residues shy of the CDR3 end, and the germline J gene is used to complete it. The chain recombines TRBV6-2 or TRBV6-3 with TRBJ1-3, with TRBD1 identical over 7 bases. V shed 6 bases and J 4 bases; nucleotides not matched to a gene: 6. The CDR3 loop spans 14 amino acids. Germline V gene lookup returns CDR1 MNHEY and CDR2 SVGEGT. The CDR3 here is CASSRTGSGNTIYF. CDR3 DNA (partial): TGTGCCAGCAGCCGGACAGGCTCCGGAAACACC.

Notes on this clone: With the read ending 3 residues before the CDR3 end, the germline J gene is used to fill in that end. This chain uses TRBV18 with TRBJ1-1, with D possibly being TRBD1 (5 bases). CDR1 is KGHSH and CDR2 is LQKENI in the germline V gene. Between the trimmed V and J ends, which lost 1 base and 3 bases, there was a span of 9 bases. The CDR3 contains 14 residues. CDR3 DNA (partial): TGTGCCAGCTCACCACTCCTAGGGGACACTGAA. Translated: CASSPLLGDTE. The entire CDR3 reads CASSPLLGDTEAFF.

With regard to this clone: The read gets to within 3 residues of the CDR3 end, and the germline J gene fills in the rest. The rearrangement links TRBV2 to TRBJ2-3; 14 positions agree with TRBD2. CDR1 is SNHLY and CDR2 is FYNNEI in the germline V gene. The CDR3 totals 15 residues. CDR3 bases read: TGTGCCAGAGCCAGGGGACTAGCGGGGGAGGAGACG. Protein sequence: CARARGLAGEET. The entire CDR3 protein reads CARARGLAGEETQYF.

As regards this clone: The read terminates 3 residues ahead of where the CDR3 ends, so the germline J gene completes it. The chain carries TRBV18 and TRBJ1-2, with 11 bases fitting TRBD1. The V segment lost 3 bases and the J segment 0 bases; nucleotides outside the gene matches: 9. This CDR3 has 18 amino acids. Looked up from germline, CDR1 is KGHSH and CDR2 is LQKENI. The part of the CDR3 DNA that was read is TGTGCCAGCTCACCGAGGGGACAGGGGGTTGTAGCTAACTATGGC. As protein: CASSPRGQGVVANYG. The whole CDR3 reads CASSPRGQGVVANYGYTF.

On this clone: The CDR3 extends 3 residues past the end of the read, so its final part is completed from the germline J gene. The chain recombines TRBV15 with TRBJ1-1; TRBD1 matches at 8 bases. Germline-derived CDR1 and CDR2 are LNHNV and YYDKDF (reference sequence). V dropped 0 bases and J dropped 1; count of bases not matched to a gene: 4. This CDR3 region has 16 residues. The covered CDR3 bases are TGTGCCACCAGCAGAGATCCCAGGGGGCAGAACACTGAA. Translated: CATSRDPRGQNTE. The whole CDR3 reads CATSRDPRGQNTEAFF.